These T cell receptor beta chains were read from a single sample in a study of beta chain features in type 1 diabetes. The data were produced by immunoSEQ multiplex PCR, yet TCRdb's version contains in-frame clones alone and is incomplete. Altogether about 230,000 clones are present, over 9.5% being singletons, with the ten largest covering approximately 0.035%. Input material: naive CD4+ T cells from blood. The receptors shown here come from a woman aged 18-29 years in good health. CDR3s include the opening cysteine and the closing phenylalanine or tryptophan. Fields, in order: clone size, D gene, V gene, J gene, CDR3 protein, CDR3 DNA. The D gene is left open where the match is weak. Some rows mark clone size as missing; the rest say once, few, many or name a class of expanded clone.

size: -
D: -
V: TRBV9
J: TRBJ1-2
CDR3: CASSVVAGAVDGYTF
DNA: TGTGCCAGCAGCGTAGTGGCAGGGGCCGTTGACGGCTACACCTTC

size: few
D: TRBD1
V: TRBV2
J: TRBJ2-7
CDR3: CASRATGGYEQYF
DNA: TGTGCCAGCAGGGCGACAGGGGGGTACGAGCAGTACTTC

size: -
D: -
V: TRBV18
J: TRBJ2-4
CDR3: CASSPVGGLAKNIQYF
DNA: TGTGCCAGCTCACCCGTCGGCGGGTTAGCCAAAAACATTCAGTACTTC

size: few
D: -
V: TRBV7-3
J: TRBJ1-2
CDR3: CASRQGTVYGYTF
DNA: TGTGCCAGCAGACAGGGTACTGTCTATGGCTACACCTTC

size: -
D: -
V: TRBV4-1
J: TRBJ1-1
CDR3: CASRRESEERTEAFF
DNA: TGCGCCAGCAGGAGGGAGTCTGAAGAGAGGACTGAAGCTTTCTTT

size: -
D: -
V: TRBV11-3
J: TRBJ2-7
CDR3: CASSLALRALSYEQYF
DNA: TGTGCCAGCAGCTTAGCTCTCAGGGCCCTCTCCTACGAGCAGTACTTC

size: -
D: TRBD1
V: TRBV5-1
J: TRBJ2-1
CDR3: CASSIPTGGEVNEQFF
DNA: TGCGCCAGCAGCATACCGACAGGGGGCGAGGTGAATGAGCAGTTCTTC

size: -
D: -
V: TRBV18
J: TRBJ1-2
CDR3: CASSPPGRGSDYGYTF
DNA: TGTGCCAGCTCACCACCGGGCCGGGGTTCGGACTATGGCTACACCTTC

size: -
D: -
V: TRBV10-3
J: TRBJ2-5
CDR3: CATNREQVQETQYF
DNA: TGTGCCACGAACAGGGAGCAAGTCCAAGAGACCCAGTACTTC

size: -
D: TRBD2
V: TRBV11-2
J: TRBJ2-1
CDR3: CASSRLADNEQFF
DNA: TGTGCCAGCAGTCGGCTAGCGGACAATGAGCAGTTCTTC

size: -
D: -
V: TRBV5-1
J: TRBJ1-5
CDR3: CASSLAGIGVNQPQHF
DNA: TGCGCCAGCAGCTTGGCTGGAATAGGGGTCAATCAGCCCCAGCATTTT

size: -
D: -
V: TRBV29-1
J: TRBJ1-4
CDR3: CSVKRGLGNEKLFF
DNA: TGCAGCGTTAAGAGAGGCCTGGGTAATGAAAAACTGTTTTTT

size: few
D: -
V: TRBV5-1
J: TRBJ1-5
CDR3: CASSPGIRGSNQPQHF
DNA: TGCGCCAGCAGCCCGGGGATCCGAGGGAGCAATCAGCCCCAGCATTTT

size: -
D: -
V: TRBV18
J: TRBJ2-1
CDR3: CASSPLSGRPGNEQFF
DNA: TGTGCCAGCTCACCTCTAAGCGGGCGACCAGGGAATGAGCAGTTCTTC

size: -
D: TRBD2
V: TRBV6-1
J: TRBJ2-7
CDR3: CASSEPTSGSLWTYEQYF
DNA: TGTGCCAGCAGTGAACCAACTAGCGGGAGTCTTTGGACCTACGAGCAGTACTTC

size: -
D: -
V: TRBV18
J: TRBJ1-3
CDR3: CASSGGLGNTIYF
DNA: TGTGCCAGCTCAGGGGGCCTTGGAAACACCATATATTTT

size: -
D: TRBD1
V: TRBV7-6
J: TRBJ2-7
CDR3: CASSLAGTGGYEQYF
DNA: TGTGCCAGCAGCTTGGCAGGGACAGGGGGCTACGAGCAGTACTTC

size: -
D: -
V: TRBV4-1
J: TRBJ2-1
CDR3: CASSHEGDTYNEQFF
DNA: TGCGCCAGCAGCCATGAAGGGGATACCTACAATGAGCAGTTCTTC

size: few
D: -
V: TRBV30
J: TRBJ1-1
CDR3: CAWSRGGTEAFF
DNA: TGTGCCTGGAGTAGGGGAGGCACTGAAGCTTTCTTT

size: few
D: TRBD2
V: TRBV7-3
J: TRBJ2-1
CDR3: CASSLLSLAGDIYNEQFF
DNA: TGTGCCAGCAGCTTATTATCACTAGCGGGGGATATCTACAATGAGCAGTTCTTC

size: few
D: TRBD1
V: TRBV6-1
J: TRBJ2-7
CDR3: CASSRTQGAHEQYF
DNA: TGTGCCAGCAGTCGGACACAGGGGGCCCACGAGCAGTACTTC

size: -
D: -
V: TRBV19
J: TRBJ1-5
CDR3: CASSIPYSNQPQHF
DNA: TGTGCCAGTAGTATACCGTATAGCAATCAGCCCCAGCATTTT

size: -
D: -
V: TRBV18
J: TRBJ1-1
CDR3: CASSPGRQGTEAFF
DNA: TGTGCCAGCTCACCAGGGAGGCAGGGCACTGAAGCTTTCTTT

size: -
D: -
V: TRBV19
J: TRBJ2-3
CDR3: CASSLGHLPDTQYF
DNA: TGTGCCAGTAGTCTCGGACACCTCCCAGATACGCAGTATTTT

size: -
D: -
V: TRBV18
J: TRBJ1-4
CDR3: CASSPLPKAPAGNEKLFF
DNA: TGTGCCAGCTCACCGCTACCAAAGGCCCCAGCGGGAAACGAAAAACTGTTTTTT

size: few
D: TRBD1
V: TRBV7-6
J: TRBJ1-2
CDR3: CASSPTYRGTTYGYTF
DNA: TGTGCCAGCAGCCCGACTTACAGGGGGACCACCTATGGCTACACCTTC

size: -
D: TRBD1
V: TRBV6-1
J: TRBJ2-3
CDR3: CASSEAGQGLGTDTQYF
DNA: TGTGCCAGCAGTGAAGCTGGACAGGGGTTAGGCACAGATACGCAGTATTTT

size: -
D: -
V: TRBV2
J: TRBJ2-3
CDR3: CASSYSDTQYF
DNA: TGTGCCAGCAGTTATTCAGATACGCAGTATTTT

size: few
D: TRBD1
V: TRBV7-8
J: TRBJ2-1
CDR3: CAAGGYNEQFF
DNA: TGTGCGGCAGGGGGCTACAATGAGCAGTTCTTC

size: few
D: TRBD1
V: TRBV6-1
J: TRBJ1-2
CDR3: CASSEIVTGVGYTF
DNA: TGTGCCAGCAGTGAGATTGTGACAGGGGTCGGCTACACCTTC

size: few
D: -
V: TRBV11-2
J: TRBJ2-1
CDR3: CASSQAAEPYNEQFF
DNA: TGTGCCAGCAGCCAAGCGGCGGAACCCTACAATGAGCAGTTCTTC

size: once
D: TRBD1
V: TRBV6-1
J: TRBJ1-2
CDR3: CASTFDRARGYTF
DNA: TGTGCCAGCACTTTCGACAGGGCGAGGGGCTACACTTTC

size: few
D: -
V: TRBV18
J: TRBJ2-5
CDR3: CASSQIQETQYF
DNA: TGTGCCAGCTCCCAGATACAAGAGACCCAGTACTTC

size: -
D: TRBD1
V: TRBV5-6
J: TRBJ1-6
CDR3: CASSLQGMDSPLHF
DNA: TGTGCCAGCAGCTTACAGGGGATGGATTCACCCCTCCACTTT

size: few
D: TRBD2
V: TRBV11-3
J: TRBJ2-3
CDR3: CASSRTSGSTDTQYF
DNA: TGTGCCAGCAGTCGGACTAGCGGGAGCACAGATACGCAGTATTTT

size: few
D: TRBD1
V: TRBV15
J: TRBJ1-2
CDR3: CATSSGTGFYGYTF
DNA: TGTGCCACCAGCTCCGGGACAGGGTTCTATGGCTACACCTTC

size: -
D: TRBD1
V: TRBV29-1
J: TRBJ2-7
CDR3: CSVSKGQGAYEQYF
DNA: TGCAGCGTCTCGAAGGGACAGGGGGCCTACGAGCAGTACTTC

size: few
D: TRBD1
V: TRBV5-1
J: TRBJ2-1
CDR3: CASSLDGDSSYNEQFF
DNA: TGCGCCAGCAGCTTGGATGGGGACAGCTCCTACAATGAGCAGTTCTTC

size: -
D: TRBD1
V: TRBV27
J: TRBJ1-2
CDR3: CASSLSRRGRDGYTF
DNA: TGTGCCAGCAGTTTATCCCGCAGGGGGAGAGATGGCTACACCTTC

size: few
D: TRBD2
V: TRBV5-1
J: TRBJ2-7
CDR3: CASSGSGRAIYEQYF
DNA: TGCGCCAGCAGCGGTAGCGGGAGGGCCATCTACGAGCAGTACTTC

size: -
D: TRBD1
V: TRBV6-1
J: TRBJ2-6
CDR3: CASSERGPASGANVLTF
DNA: TGTGCCAGCAGTGAGAGGGGGCCGGCCAGTGGGGCCAACGTCCTGACTTTC

size: -
D: TRBD1
V: TRBV6-5
J: TRBJ1-2
CDR3: CASSKGDRGLHGYTF
DNA: TGTGCCAGCAGTAAAGGGGACAGGGGGCTACATGGCTACACCTTC

size: -
D: TRBD1
V: TRBV2
J: TRBJ1-5
CDR3: CASRRRGQGDQPQHF
DNA: TGTGCCAGCCGGCGACGGGGACAGGGGGATCAGCCCCAGCATTTT

size: -
D: -
V: TRBV5-1
J: TRBJ2-3
CDR3: CASSLDLTGLTSDTQYF
DNA: TGCGCCAGCAGCTTGGACCTTACGGGACTTACATCAGATACGCAGTATTTT

size: few
D: TRBD2
V: TRBV7-2
J: TRBJ2-1
CDR3: CASSLTATSGGDEQFF
DNA: TGTGCCAGCAGCCTAACGGCGACTAGCGGGGGTGATGAGCAGTTCTTC

size: few
D: TRBD1
V: TRBV9
J: TRBJ2-3
CDR3: CASSVGGRDRGLPRTDTQYF
DNA: TGTGCCAGCAGCGTAGGGGGCCGGGACAGGGGCCTTCCTCGCACAGATACGCAGTATTTT

size: -
D: -
V: TRBV30
J: TRBJ1-1
CDR3: CAWSSGTLTEAFF
DNA: TGTGCCTGGAGTAGCGGGACTCTGACTGAAGCTTTCTTT

size: -
D: TRBD1
V: TRBV6-5
J: TRBJ1-2
CDR3: CASSWDRAFFSF
DNA: TGTGCCAGCAGTTGGGACAGGGCCTTTTTTTCCTTC

size: -
D: -
V: TRBV14
J: TRBJ2-7
CDR3: CASSQVIGGQYF
DNA: TGTGCCAGCAGCCAAGTAATCGGCGGGCAGTACTTC

size: -
D: TRBD1
V: TRBV19
J: TRBJ2-1
CDR3: CASSMLLGQGYNEQFF
DNA: TGTGCCAGTAGTATGCTACTGGGACAGGGGTACAATGAGCAGTTCTTC

size: -
D: TRBD2
V: TRBV5-1
J: TRBJ2-5
CDR3: CASSEGLAGGQETQYF
DNA: TGCGCCAGCAGCGAGGGGCTAGCGGGGGGACAAGAGACCCAGTACTTC

size: -
D: -
V: TRBV2
J: TRBJ2-7
CDR3: CASSGPIGAAEQYF
DNA: TGTGCCAGCAGTGGGCCGATCGGCGCGGCTGAGCAGTACTTC

size: few
D: -
V: TRBV7-2
J: TRBJ1-2
CDR3: CASSLLRGNGYTF
DNA: TGTGCCAGCAGCTTACTACGGGGAAATGGCTACACCTTC

size: few
D: TRBD2
V: TRBV14
J: TRBJ2-7
CDR3: CASSRKLAGVGYEQYF
DNA: TGTGCCAGCAGCCGCAAACTAGCGGGAGTTGGGTACGAGCAGTACTTC

size: -
D: -
V: TRBV18
J: TRBJ2-7
CDR3: CASSTTAGSSYEQYF
DNA: TGTGCCAGCTCAACCACAGCAGGAAGCTCCTACGAGCAGTACTTC